This T cell receptor (beta chain) was sequenced for a study of T and B cells in COVID-19 patients. Findings of the study overall: In COVID-19 patients, T cell receptor beta variable and joining gene use was reportedly strongly skewed.

The CDR3 is 17 residues long. Each TRB amplification used roughly 220-550 ng of genomic DNA from blood. With respect to this clonotype: Antigen: not known.

Multiplex PCR with BIOMED2 TRB-A/B primer pools amplified TRB rearrangements. MiXCR, run by TCRdb on the multiplex PCR reads, gives a single entry per CDR3 protein. The sample has about 7,600 distinct CDR3 sequences, roughly 26% seen once. The chain combines TRBV21-1 with TRBJ2-6; TRBD1 is the table's D call and was not checked against the DNA. TRBV21-1 is tagged as a pseudogene. Input material: blood. This receptor was obtained from a human donor with active COVID-19. CDR3 DNA: TGTGCCAGCAGCCCGGGGACCGACGACTCTGGGGCCAACGTCCTGACTTTC. This encodes CASSPGTDDSGANVLTF.